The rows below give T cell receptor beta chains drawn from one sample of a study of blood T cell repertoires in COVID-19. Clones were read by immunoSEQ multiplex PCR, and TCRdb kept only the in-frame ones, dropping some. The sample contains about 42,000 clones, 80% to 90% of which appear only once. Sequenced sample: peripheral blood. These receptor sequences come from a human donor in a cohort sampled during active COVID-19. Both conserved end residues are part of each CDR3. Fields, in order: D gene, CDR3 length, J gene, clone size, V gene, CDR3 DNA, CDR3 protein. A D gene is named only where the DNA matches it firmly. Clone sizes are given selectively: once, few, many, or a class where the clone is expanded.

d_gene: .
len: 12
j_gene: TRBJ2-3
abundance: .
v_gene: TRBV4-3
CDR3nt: TGCGCCGGCAGCCTCGAGGGAGATACGCAGTATTTT
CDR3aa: CAGSLEGDTQYF

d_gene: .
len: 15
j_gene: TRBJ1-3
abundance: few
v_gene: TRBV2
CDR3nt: TGTGCCAGCAGTGAACAGGGCTACTCTGGAAACACCATATATTTT
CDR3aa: CASSEQGYSGNTIYF

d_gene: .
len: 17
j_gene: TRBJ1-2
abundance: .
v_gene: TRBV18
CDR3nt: TGTGCCAGCTCACCATTGCCATCCTCGGGCAGGGCGCATGGCTACACCTTC
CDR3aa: CASSPLPSSGRAHGYTF

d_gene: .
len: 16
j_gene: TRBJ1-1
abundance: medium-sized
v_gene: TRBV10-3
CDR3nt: TGTGCCATCAGTGAGTCTAGGACCTCCGGGGGCACTGAAGCTTTCTTT
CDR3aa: CAISESRTSGGTEAFF

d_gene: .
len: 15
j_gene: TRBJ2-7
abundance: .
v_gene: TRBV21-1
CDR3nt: TGTGCCAGCAGCGGGCCCGGACTAGCGGGGTACGAGCAGTACTTC
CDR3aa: CASSGPGLAGYEQYF

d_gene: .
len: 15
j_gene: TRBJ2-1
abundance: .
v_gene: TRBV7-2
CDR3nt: TGTGCCAGCAGCTTTCAGGACTACTCCTACAATGAGCAGTTCTTC
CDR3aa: CASSFQDYSYNEQFF

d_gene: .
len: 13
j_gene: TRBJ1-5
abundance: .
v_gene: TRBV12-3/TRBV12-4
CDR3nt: TGTGCCAGCAGCCTAAATAGCAATCAGCCCCAGCATTTT
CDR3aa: CASSLNSNQPQHF

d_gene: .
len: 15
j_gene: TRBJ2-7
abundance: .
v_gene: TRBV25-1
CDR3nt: TGTGCCAGCAGTGACGGGACTCCTAACCCCTACGAGCAGTACTTC
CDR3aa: CASSDGTPNPYEQYF

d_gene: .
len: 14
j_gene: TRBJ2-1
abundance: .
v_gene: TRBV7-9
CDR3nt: TGTGCCAGCAGCCCCCGCGGCTCTCGAGGGGAGCAGTTCTTC
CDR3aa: CASSPRGSRGEQFF

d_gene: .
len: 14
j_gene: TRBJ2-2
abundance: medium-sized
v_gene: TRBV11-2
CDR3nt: TGTGCCAGCAGCCCGGACAGCAACACCGGGGAGCTGTTTTTT
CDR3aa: CASSPDSNTGELFF

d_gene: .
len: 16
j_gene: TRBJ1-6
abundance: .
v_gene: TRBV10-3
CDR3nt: TGTGCCATCAGTGAAGAACCCAGGTCCTATAATTCACCCCTCCACTTT
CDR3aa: CAISEEPRSYNSPLHF

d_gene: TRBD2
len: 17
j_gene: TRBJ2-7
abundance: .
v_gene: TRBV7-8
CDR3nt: TGTGCCAGCAGCCGTAGTCGTCTAGCGGGGACCTCCTACGAGCAGTACTTC
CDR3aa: CASSRSRLAGTSYEQYF

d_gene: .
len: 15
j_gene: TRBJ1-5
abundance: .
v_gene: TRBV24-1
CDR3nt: TGTGCCACCAGTGCTTCTGGCGGGGGGAATCAGCCCCAGCATTTT
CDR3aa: CATSASGGGNQPQHF

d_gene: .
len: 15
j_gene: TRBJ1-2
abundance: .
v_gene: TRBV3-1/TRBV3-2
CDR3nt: TGTGCCAGCAGCCAAGAAGACGGGATCGGCTATGGCTACACCTTC
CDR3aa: CASSQEDGIGYGYTF

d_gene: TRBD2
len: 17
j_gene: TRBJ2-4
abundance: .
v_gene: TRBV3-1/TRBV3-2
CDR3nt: TGTGCCAGCAGCTCGCAGCGGGAGGGCCTGACCAAAAACATTCAGTACTTC
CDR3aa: CASSSQREGLTKNIQYF

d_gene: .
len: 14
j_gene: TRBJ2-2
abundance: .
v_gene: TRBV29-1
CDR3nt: TGCAGCACCAGGGGCCAGGGATTAGCCGGGGAGCTGTTTTTT
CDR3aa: CSTRGQGLAGELFF

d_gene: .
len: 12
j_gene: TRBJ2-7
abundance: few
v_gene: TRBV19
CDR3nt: TGTGCCAGTAGCCCACTAGGGGGCGAGCAGTACTTC
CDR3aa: CASSPLGGEQYF

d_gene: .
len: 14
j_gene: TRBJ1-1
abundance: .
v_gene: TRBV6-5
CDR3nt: TGTGCCAGCCCCGAACAGGGTCGAAACACTGAAGCTTTCTTT
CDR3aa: CASPEQGRNTEAFF

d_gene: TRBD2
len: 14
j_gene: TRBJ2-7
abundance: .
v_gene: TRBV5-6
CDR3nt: TGTGCCAGCAGCTTGGGCGGGAGTAAACACGAGCAGTACTTC
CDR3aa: CASSLGGSKHEQYF

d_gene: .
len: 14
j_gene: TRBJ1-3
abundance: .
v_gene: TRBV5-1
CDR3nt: TGCGCCAGCAGCTTTTCAGGGGAAGGAAACACCATATATTTT
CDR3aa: CASSFSGEGNTIYF

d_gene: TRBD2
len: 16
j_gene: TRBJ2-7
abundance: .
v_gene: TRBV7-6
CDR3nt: TGTGCCAGCAGCTTAGAGCCCGGGAGGGCCGGGTACGAGCAGTACTTC
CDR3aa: CASSLEPGRAGYEQYF

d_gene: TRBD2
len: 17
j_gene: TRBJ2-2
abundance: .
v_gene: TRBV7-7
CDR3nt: TGTGCCAGCAGCCCGCTGAGGGTAGCGGGGAACACCGGGGAGCTGTTTTTT
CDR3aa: CASSPLRVAGNTGELFF

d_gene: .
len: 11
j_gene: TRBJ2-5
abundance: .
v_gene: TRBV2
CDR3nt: TGTGCCAGCAGTGGCATTGGACTATGGTACTTC
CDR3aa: CASSGIGLWYF

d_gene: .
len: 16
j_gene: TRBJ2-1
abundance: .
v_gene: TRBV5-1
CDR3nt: TGCGCCAGCAGCTTGGGCTCCGCTAGTGGGAGCTATGAGCAGTTCTTC
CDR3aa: CASSLGSASGSYEQFF

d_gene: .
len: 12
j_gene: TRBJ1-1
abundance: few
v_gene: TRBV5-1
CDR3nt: TGCGCCAGCAGCTTGGAGCCGGCTGAAGCTTTCTTT
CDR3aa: CASSLEPAEAFF

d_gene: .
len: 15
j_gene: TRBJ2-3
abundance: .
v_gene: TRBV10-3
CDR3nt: TGTGCCATCAGTGCAGCCCACAGATTCACAGATACGCAGTATTTT
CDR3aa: CAISAAHRFTDTQYF

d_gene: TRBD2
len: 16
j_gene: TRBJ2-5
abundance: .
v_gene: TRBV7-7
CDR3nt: TGTGCTAGCAGCTTAGGTCTAGCGGGGCGCCAAGAGACCCAGTACTTC
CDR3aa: CASSLGLAGRQETQYF

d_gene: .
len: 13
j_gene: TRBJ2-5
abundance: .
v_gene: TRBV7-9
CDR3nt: TGTGCCAGCAGCTTGGGCAACCAAGAGACCCAGTACTTC
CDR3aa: CASSLGNQETQYF

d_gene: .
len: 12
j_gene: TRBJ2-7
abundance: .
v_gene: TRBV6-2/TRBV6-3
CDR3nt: TGTGCCAGCAGTTACTCGCCGGAGCGGCAGTACTTC
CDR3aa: CASSYSPERQYF

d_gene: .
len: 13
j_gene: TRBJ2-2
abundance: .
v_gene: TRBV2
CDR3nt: TGTGCCAGCTCGCGTGCGAACACCGGGGAGCTGTTTTTT
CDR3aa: CASSRANTGELFF

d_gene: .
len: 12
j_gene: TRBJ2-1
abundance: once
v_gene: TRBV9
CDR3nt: TGTGCCAGCAGCGTAGGAGACAATGAGCAGTTCTTC
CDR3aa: CASSVGDNEQFF

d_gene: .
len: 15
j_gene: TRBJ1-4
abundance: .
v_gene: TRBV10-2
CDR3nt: TGCGCCAGCAGTGAACGTCTGGCCTCTCGTGGAAAACTGTTTTTT
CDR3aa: CASSERLASRGKLFF

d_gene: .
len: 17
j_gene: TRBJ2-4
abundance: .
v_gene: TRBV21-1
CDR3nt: TGTGCCAGCAGCAAAGGACAAGCCACCAAAGCCAAAAACATTCAGTACTTC
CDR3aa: CASSKGQATKAKNIQYF

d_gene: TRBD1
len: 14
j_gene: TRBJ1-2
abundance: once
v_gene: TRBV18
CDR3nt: TGTGCCAGCTCACCTATGGACAGGGACTCTGGCTACACCTTC
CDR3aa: CASSPMDRDSGYTF

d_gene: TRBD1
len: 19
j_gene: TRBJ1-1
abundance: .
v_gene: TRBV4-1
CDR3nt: TGCGCCAGCAGCCGGTTTACGGGACAGCTAATCGGGGGGAACACTGAAGCTTTCTTT
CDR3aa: CASSRFTGQLIGGNTEAFF

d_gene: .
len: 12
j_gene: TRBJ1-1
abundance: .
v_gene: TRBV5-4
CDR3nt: TGTGCCAGCAGCCTGGATGGCCCAGGGGCTTTCTTT
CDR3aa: CASSLDGPGAFF

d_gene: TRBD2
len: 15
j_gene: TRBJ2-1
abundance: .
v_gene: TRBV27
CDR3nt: TGTGCCAGCAGTTACCTTAGCGGGGGTTACAATGAGCAGTTCTTC
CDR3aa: CASSYLSGGYNEQFF

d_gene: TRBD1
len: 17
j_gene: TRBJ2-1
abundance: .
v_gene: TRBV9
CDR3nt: TGTGCCAGCAGCGCCCGGGGTGCGGGACAGGGTAGGAATGAGCAGTTCTTC
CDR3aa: CASSARGAGQGRNEQFF

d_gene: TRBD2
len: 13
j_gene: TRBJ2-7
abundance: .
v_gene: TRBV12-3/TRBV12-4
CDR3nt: TGTGCCAGCAGTCCCGGGAGGACGCACGAGCAGTACTTC
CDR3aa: CASSPGRTHEQYF

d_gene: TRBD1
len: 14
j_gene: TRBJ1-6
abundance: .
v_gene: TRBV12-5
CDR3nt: TGTGCTAGTGGTTTGGAGACAGGGTACTCACCCCTCCACTTT
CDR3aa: CASGLETGYSPLHF

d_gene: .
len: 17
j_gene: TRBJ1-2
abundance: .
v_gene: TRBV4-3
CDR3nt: TGCGCCAGCAGCCAAGACACTACCCGGGTGCGAGACTATGGCTACACCTTC
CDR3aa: CASSQDTTRVRDYGYTF

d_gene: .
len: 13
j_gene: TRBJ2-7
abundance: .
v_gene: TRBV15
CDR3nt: TGTGCCACCAGCACGGCTAGCTACTACGAGCAGTACTTC
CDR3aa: CATSTASYYEQYF

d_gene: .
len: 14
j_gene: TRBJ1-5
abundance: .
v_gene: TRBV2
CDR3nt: TGTGCCAGCAGGACCCACGGGGAGGATCAGCCCCAGCATTTT
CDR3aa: CASRTHGEDQPQHF

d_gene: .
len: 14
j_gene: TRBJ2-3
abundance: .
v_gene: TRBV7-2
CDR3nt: TGTGCCAGCAGCTTAGCGGACAGAACAGATACGCAGTATTTT
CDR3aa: CASSLADRTDTQYF

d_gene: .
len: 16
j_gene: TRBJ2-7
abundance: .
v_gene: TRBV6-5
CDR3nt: TGTGCCAGCAGTTACTCTGGTTATAGCGGTTCCTACGAGCAGTACTTC
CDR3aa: CASSYSGYSGSYEQYF

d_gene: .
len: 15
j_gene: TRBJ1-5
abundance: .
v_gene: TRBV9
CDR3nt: TGTGCCAGCAGCTCTGAGGGGGATATGAATCAGCCCCAGCATTTT
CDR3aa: CASSSEGDMNQPQHF

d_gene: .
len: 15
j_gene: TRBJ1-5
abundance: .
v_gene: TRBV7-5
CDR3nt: TGTGCCAGAAGCTCACAGGGGGGGTGCAATCAGCCCCAGCATTTT
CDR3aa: CARSSQGGCNQPQHF

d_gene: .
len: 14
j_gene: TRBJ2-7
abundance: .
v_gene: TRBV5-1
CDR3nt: TGCGCCAGCAGCCCCCAAGGAAGGGGCGCTAAGCAGTACTTC
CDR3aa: CASSPQGRGAKQYF

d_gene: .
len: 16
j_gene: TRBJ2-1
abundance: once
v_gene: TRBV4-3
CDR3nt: TGCGCCAGCAGCCAAGCGTTTGGACTCCCACTGAATGAGCAGTTCTTC
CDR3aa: CASSQAFGLPLNEQFF

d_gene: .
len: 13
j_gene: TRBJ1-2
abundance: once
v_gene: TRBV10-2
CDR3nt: TGCGCCAGCAGTGAGTCACGCGGCACCGCTATTTGCTTC
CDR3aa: CASSESRGTAICF

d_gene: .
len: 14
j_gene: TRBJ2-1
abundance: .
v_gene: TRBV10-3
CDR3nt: TGTGCCATCAGTGAGTCGGCAGTCTACAATGAGCAGTTCTTC
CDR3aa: CAISESAVYNEQFF

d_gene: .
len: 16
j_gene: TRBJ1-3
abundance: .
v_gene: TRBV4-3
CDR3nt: TGCGCCAGCAGCCAAGGTACACCTCTCTCTGGAAACACCATATATTTT
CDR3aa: CASSQGTPLSGNTIYF

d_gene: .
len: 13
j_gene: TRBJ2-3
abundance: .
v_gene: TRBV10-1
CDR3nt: TGCGCCAGCAGTGTAACTAGCACAGATACGCAGTATTTT
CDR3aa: CASSVTSTDTQYF

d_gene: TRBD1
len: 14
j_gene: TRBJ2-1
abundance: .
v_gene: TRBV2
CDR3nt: TGTGCCAGCGGCCGGGACAGGGGATACAATGAGCAGTTCTTC
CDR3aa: CASGRDRGYNEQFF

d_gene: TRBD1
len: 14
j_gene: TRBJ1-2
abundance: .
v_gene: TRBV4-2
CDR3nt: TGTGCCAGCAGCCTAGGGGGCACCCCTTATGGCTACACCTTC
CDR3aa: CASSLGGTPYGYTF

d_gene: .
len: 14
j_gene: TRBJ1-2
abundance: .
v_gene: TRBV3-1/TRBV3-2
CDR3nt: TGTGCCAGCAGCCCAAATCCCCTAGCCTATGGCTACACCTTC
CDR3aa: CASSPNPLAYGYTF